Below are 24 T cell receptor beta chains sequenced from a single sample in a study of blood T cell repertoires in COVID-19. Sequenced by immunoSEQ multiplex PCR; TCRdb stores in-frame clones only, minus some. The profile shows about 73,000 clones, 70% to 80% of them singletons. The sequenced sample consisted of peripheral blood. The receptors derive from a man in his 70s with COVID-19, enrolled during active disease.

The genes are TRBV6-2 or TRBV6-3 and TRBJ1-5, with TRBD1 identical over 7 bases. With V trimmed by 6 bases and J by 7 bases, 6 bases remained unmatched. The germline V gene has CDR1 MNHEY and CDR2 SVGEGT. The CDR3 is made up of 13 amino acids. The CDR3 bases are TGTGCCAGCAGCGGACAGGAAAGGCAGCCCCAGCATTTT. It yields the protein CASSGQERQPQHF.

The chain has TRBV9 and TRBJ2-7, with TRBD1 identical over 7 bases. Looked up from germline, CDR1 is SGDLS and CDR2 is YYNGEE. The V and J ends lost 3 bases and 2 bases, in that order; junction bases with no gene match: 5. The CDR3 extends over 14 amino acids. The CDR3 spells CASSGDRLPYEQYF. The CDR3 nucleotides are TGTGCCAGCAGCGGGGACAGACTTCCCTACGAGCAGTACTTC.

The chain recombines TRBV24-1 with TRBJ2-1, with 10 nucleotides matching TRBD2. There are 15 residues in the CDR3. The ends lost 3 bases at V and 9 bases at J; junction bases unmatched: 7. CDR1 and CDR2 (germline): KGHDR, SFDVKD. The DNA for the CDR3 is TGTGCCACCAGTGATCCCGTAGCGGGAGGAAGTGAGCAGTTCTTC. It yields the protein CATSDPVAGGSEQFF.

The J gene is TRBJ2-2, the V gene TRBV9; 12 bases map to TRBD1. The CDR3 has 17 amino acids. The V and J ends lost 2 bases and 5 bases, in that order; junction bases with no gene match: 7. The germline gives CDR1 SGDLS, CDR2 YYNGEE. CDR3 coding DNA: TGTGCCAGCAGCGTGGGACAGGGGGCAGAATTAACCGGGGAGCTGTTTTTT. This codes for CASSVGQGAELTGELFF. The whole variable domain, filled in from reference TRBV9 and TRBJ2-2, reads DSGVTQTPKHLITATGQRVTLRCSPRSGDLSVYWYQQSLDQGLQFLIQYYNGEERAKGNILERFSAQQFPDLHSELNLSSLELGDSALYFCASSVGQGAELTGELFFGEGSRLTVL.

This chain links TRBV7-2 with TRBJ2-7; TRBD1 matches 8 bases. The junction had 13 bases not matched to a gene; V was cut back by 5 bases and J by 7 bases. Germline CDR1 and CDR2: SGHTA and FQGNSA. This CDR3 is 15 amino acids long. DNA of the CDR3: TGTGCCAGCAGCCAGGTTTCCACAGGGGGTAGAGAGCAGTACTTC. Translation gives CASSQVSTGGREQYF.

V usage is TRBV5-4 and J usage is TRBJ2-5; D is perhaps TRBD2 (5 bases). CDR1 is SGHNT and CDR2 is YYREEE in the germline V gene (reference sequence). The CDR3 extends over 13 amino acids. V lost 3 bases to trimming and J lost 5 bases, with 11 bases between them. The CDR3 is CASSSVGEETQYF. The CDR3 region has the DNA TGTGCCAGCAGCTCTGTGGGAGAGGAGACCCAGTACTTC.

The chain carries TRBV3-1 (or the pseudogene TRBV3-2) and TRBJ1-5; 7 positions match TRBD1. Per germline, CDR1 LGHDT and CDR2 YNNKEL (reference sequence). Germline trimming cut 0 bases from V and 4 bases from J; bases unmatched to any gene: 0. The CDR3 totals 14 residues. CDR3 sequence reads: CASSQDRGNQPQHF. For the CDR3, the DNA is TGTGCCAGCAGCCAAGACAGGGGGAATCAGCCCCAGCATTTT.

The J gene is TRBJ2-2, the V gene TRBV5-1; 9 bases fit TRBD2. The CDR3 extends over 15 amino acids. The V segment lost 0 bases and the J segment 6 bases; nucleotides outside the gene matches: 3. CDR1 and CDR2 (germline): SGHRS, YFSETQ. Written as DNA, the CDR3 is TGCGCCAGCAGCTTGGCTAGCGGGATCGCCGGGGAGCTGTTTTTT. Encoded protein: CASSLASGIAGELFF.

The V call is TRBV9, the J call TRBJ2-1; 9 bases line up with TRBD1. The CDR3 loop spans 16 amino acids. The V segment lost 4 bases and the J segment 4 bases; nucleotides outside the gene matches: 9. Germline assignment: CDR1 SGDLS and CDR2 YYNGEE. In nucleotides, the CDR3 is TGTGCCAGCAGCCCCCAACGACAGGGGGTTTACAATGAGCAGTTCTTC. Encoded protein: CASSPQRQGVYNEQFF.

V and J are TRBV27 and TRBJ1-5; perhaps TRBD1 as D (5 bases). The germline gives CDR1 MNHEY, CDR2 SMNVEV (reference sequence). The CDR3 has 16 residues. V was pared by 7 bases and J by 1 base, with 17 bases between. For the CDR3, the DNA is TGTGCCAGCATGGACGGACGTCGGGGGAGCAATCAGCCCCAGCATTTT. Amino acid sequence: CASMDGRRGSNQPQHF.

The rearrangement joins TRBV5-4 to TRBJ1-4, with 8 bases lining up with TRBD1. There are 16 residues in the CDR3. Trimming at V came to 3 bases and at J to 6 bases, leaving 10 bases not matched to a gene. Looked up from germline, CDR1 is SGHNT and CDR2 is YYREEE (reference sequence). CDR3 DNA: TGTGCCAGCAGCTCCAATTCCGGACAGGGTGATGAAAAACTGTTTTTT. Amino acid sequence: CASSSNSGQGDEKLFF.

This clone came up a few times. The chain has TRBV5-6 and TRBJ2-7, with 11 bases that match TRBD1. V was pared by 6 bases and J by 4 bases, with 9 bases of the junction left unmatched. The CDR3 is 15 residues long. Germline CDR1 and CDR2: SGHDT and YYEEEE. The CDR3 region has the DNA TGTGCCAGCACCTATCTGGGACAGGGGGTTTACGAGCAGTACTTC. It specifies CASTYLGQGVYEQYF.

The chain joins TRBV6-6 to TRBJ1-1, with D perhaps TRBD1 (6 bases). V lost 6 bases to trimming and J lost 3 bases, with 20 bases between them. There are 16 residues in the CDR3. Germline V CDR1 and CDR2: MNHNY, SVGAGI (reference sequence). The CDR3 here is CASRDGLWPGDTEAFF. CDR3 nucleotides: TGTGCCAGCAGGGACGGACTCTGGCCAGGGGACACTGAAGCTTTCTTT.

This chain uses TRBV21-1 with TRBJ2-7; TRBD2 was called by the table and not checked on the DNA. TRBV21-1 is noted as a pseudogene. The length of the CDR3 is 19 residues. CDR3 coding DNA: TGTGCCAGCAGCAAAGCATTTGGGTGGCGACTAGCGGGATCCGACGAGCAGTACTTC. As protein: CASSKAFGWRLAGSDEQYF.

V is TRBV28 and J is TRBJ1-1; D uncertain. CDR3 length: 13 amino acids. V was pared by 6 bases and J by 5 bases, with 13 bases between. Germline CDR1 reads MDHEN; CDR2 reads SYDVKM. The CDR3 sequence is CASRLTERTEAFF. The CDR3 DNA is TGTGCCAGCAGGCTTACCGAGCGTACTGAAGCTTTCTTT.

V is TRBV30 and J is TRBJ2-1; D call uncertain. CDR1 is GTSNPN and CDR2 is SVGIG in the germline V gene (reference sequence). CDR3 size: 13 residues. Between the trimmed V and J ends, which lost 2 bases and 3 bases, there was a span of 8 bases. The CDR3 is CAWSNTNYNEQFF. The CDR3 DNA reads TGTGCCTGGAGTAACACAAACTACAATGAGCAGTTCTTC.

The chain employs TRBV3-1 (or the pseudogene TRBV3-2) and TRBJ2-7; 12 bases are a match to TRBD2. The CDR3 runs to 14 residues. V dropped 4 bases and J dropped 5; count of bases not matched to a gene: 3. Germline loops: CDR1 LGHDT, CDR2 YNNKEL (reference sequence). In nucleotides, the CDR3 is TGTGCCAGCAGCCCGACTAGCGGGAGCCACGAGCAGTACTTC. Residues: CASSPTSGSHEQYF.

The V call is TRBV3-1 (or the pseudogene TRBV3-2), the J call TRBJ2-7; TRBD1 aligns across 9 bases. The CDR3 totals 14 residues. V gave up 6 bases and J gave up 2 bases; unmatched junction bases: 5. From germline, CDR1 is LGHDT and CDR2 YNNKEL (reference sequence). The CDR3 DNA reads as TGTGCCAGCAGACCACAGGGGGCACCCTACGAGCAGTACTTC. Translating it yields CASRPQGAPYEQYF.

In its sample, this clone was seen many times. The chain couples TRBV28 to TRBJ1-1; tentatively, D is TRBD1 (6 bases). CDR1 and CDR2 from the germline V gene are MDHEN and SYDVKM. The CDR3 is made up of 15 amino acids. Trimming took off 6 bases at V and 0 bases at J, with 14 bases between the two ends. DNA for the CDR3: TGTGCCAGCAGATACCTGGGGGCCCTGAACACTGAAGCTTTCTTT. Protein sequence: CASRYLGALNTEAFF.

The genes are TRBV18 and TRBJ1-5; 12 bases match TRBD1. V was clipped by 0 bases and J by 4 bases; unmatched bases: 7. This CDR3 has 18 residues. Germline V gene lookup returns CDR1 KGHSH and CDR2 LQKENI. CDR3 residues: CASSPPGTGGLSNQPQHF. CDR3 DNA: TGTGCCAGCTCACCACCCGGGACAGGGGGCTTGTCTAATCAGCCCCAGCATTTT. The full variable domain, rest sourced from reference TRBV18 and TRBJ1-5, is NAGVMQNPRHLVRRRGQEARLRCSPMKGHSHVYWYRQLPEEGLKFMVYLQKENIIDESGMPKERFSAEFPKEGPSILRIQQVVRGDSAAYFCASSPPGTGGLSNQPQHFGDGTRLSIL.

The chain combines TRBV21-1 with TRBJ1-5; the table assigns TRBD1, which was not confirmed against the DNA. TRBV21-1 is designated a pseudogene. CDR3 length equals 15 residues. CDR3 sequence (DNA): TGTGCCGGGTCGGACATCCCTGGGCCTAATCAGCCCCAGCATTTT. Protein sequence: CAGSDIPGPNQPQHF.

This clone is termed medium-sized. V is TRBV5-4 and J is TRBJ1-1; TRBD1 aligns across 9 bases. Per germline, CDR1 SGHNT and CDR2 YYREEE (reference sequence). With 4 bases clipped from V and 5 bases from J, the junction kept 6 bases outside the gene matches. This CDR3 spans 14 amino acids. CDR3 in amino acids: CASSRGQGITEAFF. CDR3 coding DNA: TGTGCCAGCAGCAGGGGACAGGGCATTACTGAAGCTTTCTTT.

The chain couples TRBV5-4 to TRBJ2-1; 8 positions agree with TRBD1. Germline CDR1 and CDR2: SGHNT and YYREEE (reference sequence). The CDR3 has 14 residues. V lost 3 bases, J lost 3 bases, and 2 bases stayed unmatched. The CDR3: CASSSGQDYNEQFF. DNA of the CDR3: TGTGCCAGCAGCTCGGGACAGGACTACAATGAGCAGTTCTTC.

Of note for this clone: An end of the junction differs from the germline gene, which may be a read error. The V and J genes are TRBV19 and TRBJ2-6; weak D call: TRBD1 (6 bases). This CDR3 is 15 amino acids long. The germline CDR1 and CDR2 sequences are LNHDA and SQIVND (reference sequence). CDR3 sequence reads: CASNIIYSGVNVLTF. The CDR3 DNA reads TGTGCCAGTAATATCATCTATTCAGGGGTCAACGTCCTGACTTTC.